The clone carrying this T cell receptor beta chain was seen a handful of times. The sample originates from a study of molecular identifiers for immune sequencing clone quantification. TCRdb itself ran the PCR reads through MiXCR, one entry per CDR3 protein. This table holds approximately 550,000 distinct CDR3 sequences, about 22% found once. V lost 4 bases and J lost 0, with 10 bases in between. Germline CDR1 and CDR2: LGHNA and YSLEER. The CDR3 spans 15 residues. The rearrangement uses TRBV4-3 and TRBJ2-1; D is possibly TRBD1 (6 bases). Specimen: naive CD8+ T cells from blood, with Jurkat cell RNA spiked in. Subset in this sample: FACS-sorted CD8+CD4-CCR7+CD45RA+ naive T cells. The sequence derives from a human donor in good health. Some libraries in this study had Jurkat cell RNA spiked in. CDR3 nucleotides: TGCGCCAGCAGCCCGGACAGTAGCTCCTACAATGAGCAGTTCTTC. This encodes CASSPDSSSYNEQFF.